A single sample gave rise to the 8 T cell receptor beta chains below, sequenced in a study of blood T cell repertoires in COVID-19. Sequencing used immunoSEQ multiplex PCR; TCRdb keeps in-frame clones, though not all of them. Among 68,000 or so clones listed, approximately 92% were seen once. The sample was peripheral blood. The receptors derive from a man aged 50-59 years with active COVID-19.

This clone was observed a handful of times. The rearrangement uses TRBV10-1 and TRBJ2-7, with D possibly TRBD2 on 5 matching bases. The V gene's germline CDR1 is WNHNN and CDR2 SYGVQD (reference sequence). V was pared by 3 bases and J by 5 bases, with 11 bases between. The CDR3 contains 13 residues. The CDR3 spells CASSESGRDEQYF. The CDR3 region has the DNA TGCGCCAGCAGTGAAAGTGGGAGAGACGAGCAGTACTTC.

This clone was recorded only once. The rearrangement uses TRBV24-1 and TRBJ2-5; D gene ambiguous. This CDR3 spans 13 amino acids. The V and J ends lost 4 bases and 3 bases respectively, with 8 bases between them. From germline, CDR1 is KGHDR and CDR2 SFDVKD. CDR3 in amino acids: CATSENSEETQYF. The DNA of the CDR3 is TGTGCCACCAGTGAGAACAGTGAAGAGACCCAGTACTTC.

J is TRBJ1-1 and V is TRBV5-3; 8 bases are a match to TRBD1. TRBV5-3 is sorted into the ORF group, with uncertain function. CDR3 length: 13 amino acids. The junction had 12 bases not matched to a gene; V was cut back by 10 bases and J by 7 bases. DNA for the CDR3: TGTGCCTTACAACAGGGGGTAGAGGGTGAAGCTTTCTTT. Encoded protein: CALQQGVEGEAFF.

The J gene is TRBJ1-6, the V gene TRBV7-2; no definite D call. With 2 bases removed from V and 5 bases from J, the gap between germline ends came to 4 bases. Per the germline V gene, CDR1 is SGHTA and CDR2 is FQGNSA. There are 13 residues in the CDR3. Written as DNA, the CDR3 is TGTGCCAGCAGCTTAACGGATAATTCACCCCTCCACTTT. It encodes CASSLTDNSPLHF. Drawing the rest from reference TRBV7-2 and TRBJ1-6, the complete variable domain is GAGVSQSPSNKVTEKGKDVELRCDPISGHTALYWYRQSLGQGLEFLIYFQGNSAPDKSGLPSDRFSAERTGGSVSTLTIQRTQQEDSAVYLCASSLTDNSPLHFGNGTRLTVT.

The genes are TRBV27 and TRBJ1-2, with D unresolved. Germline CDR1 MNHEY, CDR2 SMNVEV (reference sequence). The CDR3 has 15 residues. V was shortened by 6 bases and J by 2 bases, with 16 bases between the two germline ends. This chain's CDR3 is CASSLRGGVNYGYTF. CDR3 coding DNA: TGTGCCAGCAGCTTACGGGGAGGTGTAAACTATGGCTACACCTTC.

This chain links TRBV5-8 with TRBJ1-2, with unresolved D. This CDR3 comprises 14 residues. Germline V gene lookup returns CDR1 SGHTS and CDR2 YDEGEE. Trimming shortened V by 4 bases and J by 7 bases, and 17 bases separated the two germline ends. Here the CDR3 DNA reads TGTGCCAGCAGCCCCCTAATGTCCGCGGGTGGCTACACCTTC. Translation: CASSPLMSAGGYTF.

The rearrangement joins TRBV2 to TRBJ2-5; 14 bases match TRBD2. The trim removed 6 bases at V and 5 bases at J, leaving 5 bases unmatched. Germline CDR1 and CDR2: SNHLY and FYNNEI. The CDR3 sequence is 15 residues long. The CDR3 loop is CASRQTSGGAETQYF. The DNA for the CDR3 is TGTGCCAGCAGACAGACTAGCGGGGGGGCTGAGACCCAGTACTTC.

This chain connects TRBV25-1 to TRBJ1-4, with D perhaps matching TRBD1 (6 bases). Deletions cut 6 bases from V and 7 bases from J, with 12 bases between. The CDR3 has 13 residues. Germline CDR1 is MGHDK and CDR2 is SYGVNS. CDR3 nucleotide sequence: TGTGCCAGCAGACAGGGAATGACTGAAAAACTGTTTTTT. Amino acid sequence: CASRQGMTEKLFF.